These 5 T cell receptor beta chains came from one sample sequenced in a study of blood T cell repertoires in COVID-19. TCRdb keeps only in-frame clones here, not all; method: immunoSEQ multiplex PCR. This table has roughly 500,000 clones, roughly 89% appearing once. Sequencing was done on a sample of peripheral blood. The receptors were gathered from a man aged 18 to 29 with COVID-19, enrolled during active disease.

V and J are TRBV5-1 and TRBJ2-7; a possible D gene is TRBD2 (6 bases). This CDR3 region has 14 residues. V dropped 2 bases and J dropped 2 bases, with 11 bases sitting between them. Per the germline V gene, CDR1 is SGHRS and CDR2 is YFSETQ. The CDR3 nucleotides read TGCGCCAGCAGCTTTGGTAGCGGAACCTACGAGCAGTACTTC. It is translated as CASSFGSGTYEQYF.

The chain uses TRBV7-2 and TRBJ2-7; 8 positions agree with TRBD1. V dropped 1 base and J dropped 4; count of bases not matched to a gene: 6. In germline, CDR1 is SGHTA, CDR2 FQGNSA. This CDR3 has 15 residues. The CDR3 DNA reads TGTGCCAGCAGCTTAGTTCACAGGGGGGAATACGAGCAGTACTTC. Protein sequence: CASSLVHRGEYEQYF.

This chain links TRBV11-3 with TRBJ2-3; 13 nucleotides align to TRBD2. The V segment lost 2 bases and the J segment 11 bases; nucleotides outside the gene matches: 13. The CDR3 totals 17 residues. Germline assignment: CDR1 SGHNT and CDR2 YENEEA. CDR3 in amino acids: CASSLKVTSGRRFRQYF. In DNA form, the CDR3 reads TGTGCCAGCAGCTTAAAGGTGACTAGCGGGAGGCGCTTTAGGCAGTATTTT.

This sequence joins TRBV5-5 and TRBJ2-1; 10 bases agree with TRBD2. V dropped 4 bases and J dropped 7; count of bases not matched to a gene: 8. Germline V CDR1 and CDR2: SGHKS, YYEKEE (reference sequence). This CDR3 region has 15 residues. This CDR3 reads CASSPGTSELNEQFF. The CDR3 DNA reads as TGTGCCAGCAGCCCCGGGACTAGCGAACTGAATGAGCAGTTCTTC.

CDR3 in DNA: TGTGCCCATGGCGGGAGGGACACAGATACGCAGTATTTT. Translating gives CAHGGRDTDTQYF. The chain links TRBV7-9 to TRBJ2-3, with 9 bases matching TRBD2. Unmatched junction bases numbered 5, after V lost 11 bases and J lost 2 bases. The CDR3 is 13 amino acids. The V gene's germline CDR1 is SEHNR and CDR2 FQNEAQ (reference sequence).